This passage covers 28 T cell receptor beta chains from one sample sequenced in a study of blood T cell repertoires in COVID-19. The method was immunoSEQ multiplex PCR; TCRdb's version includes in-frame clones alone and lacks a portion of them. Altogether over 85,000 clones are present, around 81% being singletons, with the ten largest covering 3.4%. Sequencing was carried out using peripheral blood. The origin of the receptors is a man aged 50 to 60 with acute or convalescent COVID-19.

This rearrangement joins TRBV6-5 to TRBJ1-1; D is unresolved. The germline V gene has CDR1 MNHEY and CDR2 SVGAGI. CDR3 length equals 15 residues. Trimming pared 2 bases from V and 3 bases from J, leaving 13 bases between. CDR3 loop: CASSYAGGGDTEAFF. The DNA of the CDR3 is TGTGCCAGCAGTTACGCGGGAGGTGGAGACACTGAAGCTTTCTTT.

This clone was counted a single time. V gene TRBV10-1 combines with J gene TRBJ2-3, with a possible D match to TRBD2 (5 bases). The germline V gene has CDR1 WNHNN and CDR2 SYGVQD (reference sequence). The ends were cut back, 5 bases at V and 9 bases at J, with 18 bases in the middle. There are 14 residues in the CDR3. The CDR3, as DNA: TGCGCCAGCAGTACCACCGACCCGCCGGGGACGCAGTATTTT. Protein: CASSTTDPPGTQYF.

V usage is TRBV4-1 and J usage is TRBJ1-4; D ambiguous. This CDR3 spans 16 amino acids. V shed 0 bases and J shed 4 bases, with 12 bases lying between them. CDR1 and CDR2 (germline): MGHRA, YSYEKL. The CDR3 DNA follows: TGCGCCAGCAGCCAAGAGTTTCGGGCGGGTAATGAAAAACTGTTTTTT. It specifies CASSQEFRAGNEKLFF.

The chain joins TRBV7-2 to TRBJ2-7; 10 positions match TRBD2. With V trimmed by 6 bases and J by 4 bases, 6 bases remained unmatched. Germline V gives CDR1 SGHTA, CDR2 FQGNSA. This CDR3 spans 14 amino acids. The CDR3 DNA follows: TGTGCCAGCAGGACTAGCGGGTTAACGTACGAGCAGTACTTC. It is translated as CASRTSGLTYEQYF.

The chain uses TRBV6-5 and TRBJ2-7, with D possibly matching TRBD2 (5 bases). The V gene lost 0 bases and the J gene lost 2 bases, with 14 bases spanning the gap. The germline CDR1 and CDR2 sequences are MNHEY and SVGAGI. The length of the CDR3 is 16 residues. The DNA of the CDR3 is TGTGCCAGCAGTTACTCAGTGGCGGGTCTTACCTACGAGCAGTACTTC. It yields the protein CASSYSVAGLTYEQYF.

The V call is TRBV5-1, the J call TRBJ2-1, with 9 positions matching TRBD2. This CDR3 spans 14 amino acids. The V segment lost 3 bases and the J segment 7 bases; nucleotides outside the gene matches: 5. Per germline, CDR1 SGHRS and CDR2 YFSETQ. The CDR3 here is CASSSTSGKNEQFF. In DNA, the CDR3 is TGCGCCAGCAGCTCGACTAGCGGCAAGAATGAGCAGTTCTTC.

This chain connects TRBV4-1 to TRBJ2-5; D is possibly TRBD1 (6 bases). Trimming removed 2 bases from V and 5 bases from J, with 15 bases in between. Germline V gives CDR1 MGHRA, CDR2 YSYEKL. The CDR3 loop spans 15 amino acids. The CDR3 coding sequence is TGCGCCAGCAGCCAACAGCAGGGGTCTTTGGAGACCCAGTACTTC. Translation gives CASSQQQGSLETQYF.

CDR3 DNA: TGCGCCAGCAGCCCAATGACTAGCGGGAGTGCAGATACGCAGTATTTT. Its protein product is CASSPMTSGSADTQYF. V is TRBV4-1 and J is TRBJ2-3; 12 nucleotides match TRBD2. V lost 4 bases, J lost 4 bases, and 6 bases stayed unmatched. The CDR3 runs 16 residues. Germline CDR1 reads MGHRA; CDR2 reads YSYEKL.

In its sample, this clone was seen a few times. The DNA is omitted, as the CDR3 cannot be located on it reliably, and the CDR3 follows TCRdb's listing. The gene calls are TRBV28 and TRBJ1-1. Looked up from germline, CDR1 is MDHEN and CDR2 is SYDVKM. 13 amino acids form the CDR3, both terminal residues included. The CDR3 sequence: CASSPVGGGAGFF.

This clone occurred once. The CDR3 nucleotides read TGTGCCACCAGGGACAGGGGGCAAGGCTACACCTTC. The encoded protein is CATRDRGQGYTF. The chain combines TRBV24-1 with TRBJ1-2; TRBD1 matches 11 bases. The CDR3 loop spans 12 amino acids. V trimming: 7 bases; J trimming: 8 bases; junction bases outside the gene matches: 2. CDR1 and CDR2 from the germline V gene are KGHDR and SFDVKD.

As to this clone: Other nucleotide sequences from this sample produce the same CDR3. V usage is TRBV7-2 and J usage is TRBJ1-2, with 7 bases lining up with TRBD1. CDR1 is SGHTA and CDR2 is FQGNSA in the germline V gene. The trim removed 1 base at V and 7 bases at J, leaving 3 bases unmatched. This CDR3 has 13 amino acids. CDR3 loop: CASSLGQGGGYTF. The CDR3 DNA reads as TGTGCCAGCAGCTTAGGACAGGGTGGTGGCTACACCTTC.

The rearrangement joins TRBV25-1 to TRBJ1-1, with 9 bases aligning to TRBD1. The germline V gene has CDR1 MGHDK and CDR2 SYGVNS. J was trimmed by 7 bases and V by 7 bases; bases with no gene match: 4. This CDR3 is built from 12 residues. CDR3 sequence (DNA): TGTGCCAGCAAAAGACAGGGGGATGAAGCTTTCTTT. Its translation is CASKRQGDEAFF.

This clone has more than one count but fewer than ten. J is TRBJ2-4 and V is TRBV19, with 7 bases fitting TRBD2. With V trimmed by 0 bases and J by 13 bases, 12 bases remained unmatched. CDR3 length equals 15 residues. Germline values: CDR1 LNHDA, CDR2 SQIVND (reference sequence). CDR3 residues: CASSIDRGGRGPQYF. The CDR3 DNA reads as TGTGCCAGTAGTATAGATCGTGGGGGGAGGGGCCCCCAGTACTTC.

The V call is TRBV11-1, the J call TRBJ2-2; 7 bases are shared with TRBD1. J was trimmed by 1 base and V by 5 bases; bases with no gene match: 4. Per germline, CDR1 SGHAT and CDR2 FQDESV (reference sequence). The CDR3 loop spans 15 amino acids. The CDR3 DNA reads TGTGCCAGCAGCGCACAGGGGAAGAACACCGGGGAGCTGTTTTTT. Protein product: CASSAQGKNTGELFF.

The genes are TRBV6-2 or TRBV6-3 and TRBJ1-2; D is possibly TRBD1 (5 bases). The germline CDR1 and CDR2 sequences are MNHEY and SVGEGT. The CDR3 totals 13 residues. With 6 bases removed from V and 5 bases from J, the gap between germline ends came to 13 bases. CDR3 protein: CASSPGQNYGYTF. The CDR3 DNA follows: TGTGCCAGCAGCCCTGGACAAAATTATGGCTACACCTTC.

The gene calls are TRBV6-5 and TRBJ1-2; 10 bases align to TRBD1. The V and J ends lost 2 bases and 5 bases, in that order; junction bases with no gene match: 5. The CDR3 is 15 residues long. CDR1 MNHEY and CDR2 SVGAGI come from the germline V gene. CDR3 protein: CASSYRDRGPYGYTF. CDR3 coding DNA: TGTGCCAGCAGTTACCGGGACAGGGGACCTTATGGCTACACCTTC.

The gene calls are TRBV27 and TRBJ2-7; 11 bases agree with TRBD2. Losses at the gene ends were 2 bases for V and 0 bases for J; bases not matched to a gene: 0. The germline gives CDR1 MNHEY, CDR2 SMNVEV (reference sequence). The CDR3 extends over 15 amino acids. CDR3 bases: TGTGCCAGCAGTTTAGGGACTAGCGGCTCCTACGAGCAGTACTTC. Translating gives CASSLGTSGSYEQYF.

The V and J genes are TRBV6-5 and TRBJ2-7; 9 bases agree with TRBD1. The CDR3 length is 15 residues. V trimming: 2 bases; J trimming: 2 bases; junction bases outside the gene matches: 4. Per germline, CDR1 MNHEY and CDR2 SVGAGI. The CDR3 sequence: CASSYAGQGPYEQYF. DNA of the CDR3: TGTGCCAGCAGTTACGCGGGACAGGGTCCCTACGAGCAGTACTTC.

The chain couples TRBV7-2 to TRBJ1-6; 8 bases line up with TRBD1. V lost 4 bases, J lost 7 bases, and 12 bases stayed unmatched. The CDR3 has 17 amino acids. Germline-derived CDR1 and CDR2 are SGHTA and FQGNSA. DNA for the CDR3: TGTGCCAGCAGCTCACCCGGAGGACAGGGAAGCAATTCACCCCTCCACTTT. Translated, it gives CASSSPGGQGSNSPLHF. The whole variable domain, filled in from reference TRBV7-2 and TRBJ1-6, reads GAGVSQSPSNKVTEKGKDVELRCDPISGHTALYWYRQSLGQGLEFLIYFQGNSAPDKSGLPSDRFSAERTGGSVSTLTIQRTQQEDSAVYLCASSSPGGQGSNSPLHFGNGTRLTVT.

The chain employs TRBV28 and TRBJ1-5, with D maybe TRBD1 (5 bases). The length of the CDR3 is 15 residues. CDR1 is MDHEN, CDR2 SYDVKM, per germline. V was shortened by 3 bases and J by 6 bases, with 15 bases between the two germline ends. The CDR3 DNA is TGTGCCAGCAGTTTCTCAGGGTGGGCAGGTCAGCCCCAGCATTTT. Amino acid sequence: CASSFSGWAGQPQHF.

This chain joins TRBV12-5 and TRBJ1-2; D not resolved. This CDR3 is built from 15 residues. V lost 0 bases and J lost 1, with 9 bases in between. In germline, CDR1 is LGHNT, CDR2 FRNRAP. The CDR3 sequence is CASGLVGTDNYGYTF. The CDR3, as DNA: TGTGCTAGTGGTTTGGTAGGAACAGATAACTATGGCTACACCTTC.

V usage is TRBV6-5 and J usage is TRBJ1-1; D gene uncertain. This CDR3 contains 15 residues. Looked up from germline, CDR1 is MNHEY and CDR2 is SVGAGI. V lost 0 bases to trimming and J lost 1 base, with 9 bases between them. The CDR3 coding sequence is TGTGCCAGCAGTTACTCGAACCCAGGGAACACTGAAGCTTTCTTT. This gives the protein CASSYSNPGNTEAFF.

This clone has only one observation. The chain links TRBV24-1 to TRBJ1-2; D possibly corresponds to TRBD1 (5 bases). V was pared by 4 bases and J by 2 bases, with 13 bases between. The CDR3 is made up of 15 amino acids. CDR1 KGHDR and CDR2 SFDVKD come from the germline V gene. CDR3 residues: CATSEDDSENYGYTF. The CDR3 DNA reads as TGTGCCACCAGTGAGGATGACAGCGAAAACTATGGCTACACCTTC.

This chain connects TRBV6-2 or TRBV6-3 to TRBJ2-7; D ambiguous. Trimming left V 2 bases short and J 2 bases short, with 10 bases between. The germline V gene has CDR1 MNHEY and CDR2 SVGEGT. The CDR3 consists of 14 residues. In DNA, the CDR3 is TGTGCCAGCAGTTACGGGCCGATTCCCTACGAGCAGTACTTC. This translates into CASSYGPIPYEQYF.

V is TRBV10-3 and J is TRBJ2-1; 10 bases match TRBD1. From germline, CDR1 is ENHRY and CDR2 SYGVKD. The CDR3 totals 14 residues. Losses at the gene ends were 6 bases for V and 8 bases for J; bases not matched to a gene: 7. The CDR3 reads CAISRQGAVDEQFF. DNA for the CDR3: TGTGCCATCAGCAGACAGGGGGCTGTCGATGAGCAGTTCTTC.

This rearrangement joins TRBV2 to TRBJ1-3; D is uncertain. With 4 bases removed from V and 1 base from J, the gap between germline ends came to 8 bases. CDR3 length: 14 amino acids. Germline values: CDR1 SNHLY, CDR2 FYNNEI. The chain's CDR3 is CASSVEGSGNTIYF. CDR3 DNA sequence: TGTGCCAGCAGTGTCGAGGGATCTGGAAACACCATATATTTT.

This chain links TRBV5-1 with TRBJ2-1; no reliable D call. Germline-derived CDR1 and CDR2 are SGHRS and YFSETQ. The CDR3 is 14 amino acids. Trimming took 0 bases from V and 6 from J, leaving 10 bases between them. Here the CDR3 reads CASSLGLETNEQFF. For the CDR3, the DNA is TGCGCCAGCAGCTTGGGGCTAGAGACCAATGAGCAGTTCTTC. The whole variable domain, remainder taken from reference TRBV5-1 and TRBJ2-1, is KAGVTQTPRYLIKTRGQQVTLSCSPISGHRSVSWYQQTPGQGLQFLFEYFSETQRNKGNFPGRFSGRQFSNSRSEMNVSTLELGDSALYLCASSLGLETNEQFFGPGTRLTVL.

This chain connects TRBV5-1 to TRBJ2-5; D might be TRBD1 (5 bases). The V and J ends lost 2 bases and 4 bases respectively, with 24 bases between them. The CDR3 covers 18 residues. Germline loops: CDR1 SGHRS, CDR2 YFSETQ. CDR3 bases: TGCGCCAGCAGCTTCTTAAACAGGCATCCCGGGCCGGGAGAGACCCAGTACTTC. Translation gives CASSFLNRHPGPGETQYF.